This T cell receptor beta chain was recorded in a study of shared clonotypes between healthy human individuals. Naive CD8 cells were CD45RO-negative, positively selected for CCR7, excluding terminally differentiated effector memory CD45RA+ cells. All donors were healthy HIV-negative adults lacking recent acute infections or vaccinations. Generated by immunoSEQ multiplex PCR, the TCRdb table keeps only in-frame clones and is missing some. In the table there are millions of clones, approximately 94% of which are singletons. CDR3 length: 16 residues. The V segment lost 1 base and the J segment 4 bases; nucleotides outside the gene matches: 10. Germline V lookup: CDR1 MNHEY, CDR2 SVGAGI.

The specimen was naive CD8+ T cells sorted from blood. The chain joins TRBV6-5 to TRBJ2-7, with 7 bases lining up with TRBD1. The receptor comes from a man between 18 and 35 years old in good health. The CDR3 bases are TGTGCCAGCAGTTACTTCACCGGGACAGCCCGTTACGAGCAGTACTTC. It encodes CASSYFTGTARYEQYF.